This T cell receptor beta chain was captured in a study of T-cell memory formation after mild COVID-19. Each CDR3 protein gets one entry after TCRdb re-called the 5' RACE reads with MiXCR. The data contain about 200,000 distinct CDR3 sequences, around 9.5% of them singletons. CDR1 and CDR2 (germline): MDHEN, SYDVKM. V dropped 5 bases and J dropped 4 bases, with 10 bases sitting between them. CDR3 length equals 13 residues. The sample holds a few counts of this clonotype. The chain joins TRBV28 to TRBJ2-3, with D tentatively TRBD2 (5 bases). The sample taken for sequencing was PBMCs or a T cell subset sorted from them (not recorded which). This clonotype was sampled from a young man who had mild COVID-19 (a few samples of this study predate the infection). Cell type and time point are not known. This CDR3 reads CASSPLAPDTQYF. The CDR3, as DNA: TGTGCCAGCAGTCCCCTAGCTCCAGATACGCAGTATTTT.